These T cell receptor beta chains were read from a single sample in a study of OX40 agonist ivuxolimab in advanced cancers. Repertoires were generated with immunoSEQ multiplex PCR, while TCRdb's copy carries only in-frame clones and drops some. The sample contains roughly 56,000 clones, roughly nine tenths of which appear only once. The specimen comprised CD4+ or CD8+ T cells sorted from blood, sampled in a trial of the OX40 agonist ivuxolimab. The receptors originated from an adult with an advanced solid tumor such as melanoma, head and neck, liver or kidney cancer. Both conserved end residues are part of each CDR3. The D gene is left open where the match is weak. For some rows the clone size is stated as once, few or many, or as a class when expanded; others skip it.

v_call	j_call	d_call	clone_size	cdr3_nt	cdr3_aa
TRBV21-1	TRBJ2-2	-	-	TGTGCCAGCAGCCCCCGGGGACAGGGTGACACCGGGGAGCTGTTTTTT	CASSPRGQGDTGELFF
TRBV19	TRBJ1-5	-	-	TGTGCCAGTAGTATAGTGGGGGGATTGGGGGGCCAGCCCCAGCATTTT	CASSIVGGLGGQPQHF
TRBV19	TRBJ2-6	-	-	TGTGCCAGTTGCAGGGCCAACTCTGGGGCCAACGTCCTGACTTTC	CASCRANSGANVLTF
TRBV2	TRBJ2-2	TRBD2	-	TGTGCCAGCAGTGTGAGGCTAGCGGGACTGAACGGGGAGCTGTTTTTT	CASSVRLAGLNGELFF
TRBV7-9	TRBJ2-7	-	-	TGTGCCAGCAGCTTTGGACTCCGTGCCGAGCAGTACTTC	CASSFGLRAEQYF
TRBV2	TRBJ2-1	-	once	TGTGCCAGCAGTCGGGACTACAATGAGCAGTTCTTC	CASSRDYNEQFF
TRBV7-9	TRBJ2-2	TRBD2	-	TGTGCCAGCAGCTTAGAATTACTAGCGGGCACCGGGGAGCTGTTTTTT	CASSLELLAGTGELFF
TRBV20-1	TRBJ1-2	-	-	TGCAGTGCTCCCAATCGGGGTGGCTACACCTTC	CSAPNRGGYTF
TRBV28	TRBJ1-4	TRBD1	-	TGTGCCAGCAGTCCCTACAGGGGGTCGGGTGAAAAACTGTTTTTT	CASSPYRGSGEKLFF
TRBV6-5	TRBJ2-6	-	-	TGTGCCAGCAGGATTACAGCCTCTGGGGCCAACGTCCTGACTTTC	CASRITASGANVLTF
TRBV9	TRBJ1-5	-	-	TGTGCCAGCAGCCCAGCGGCAGGAGATCAGCCCCAGCATTTT	CASSPAAGDQPQHF
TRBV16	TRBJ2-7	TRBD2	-	TGTGCCAGCAGCCAATTTCCTAGCGGGAGCGTCTACGAGCAGTACTTC	CASSQFPSGSVYEQYF
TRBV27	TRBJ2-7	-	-	TGTGCCAGCAGATTCGAGGCGGCCTCCTACGAGCAGTACTTC	CASRFEAASYEQYF